These 13 T cell receptor beta chains came from one sample sequenced in a study of T cell responses to AZD1222 COVID-19 vaccine. The protocol was immunoSEQ multiplex PCR, while the TCRdb copy is restricted to in-frame clones and leaves out a portion. The table records about 53,000 clones, roughly 80% of them present only once. The sequenced sample was peripheral blood, obtained on day 0 of AZD1222 vaccination. The receptors stem from an adult in good health.

About this clone: The junction does not match germline at one end; this may be a read error. This rearrangement joins TRBV6-4 to TRBJ2-2; the D is unclear. Germline loops: CDR1 MRHNA, CDR2 SNTAGT. This CDR3 contains 14 residues. The CDR3 protein is CASKAETNTGELFF. The DNA of the CDR3 is TGTGCAAGCAAGGCGGAAACGAACACCGGGGAGCTGTTTTTT.

The chain has TRBV4-3 and TRBJ2-1, with 8 nucleotides matching TRBD2. Germline CDR1 and CDR2: LGHNA and YSLEER. The junction had 7 bases not matched to a gene; V was cut back by 3 bases and J by 0 bases. This CDR3 contains 17 residues. DNA of the CDR3: TGCGCCAGCAGCCAGGGCACCGGGACTAGCTCCTACAATGAGCAGTTCTTC. Amino acid sequence: CASSQGTGTSSYNEQFF.

This chain uses TRBV7-2 with TRBJ2-1, with D perhaps being TRBD1 or TRBD2 (5 bases each). The germline V gene has CDR1 SGHTA and CDR2 FQGNSA. Trimming shortened V by 6 bases and J by 7 bases, and 16 bases separated the two germline ends. This CDR3 contains 14 residues. CDR3 region: CASRAPGTKNEQFF. In DNA, the CDR3 is TGTGCCAGCAGAGCACCCGGGACCAAAAATGAGCAGTTCTTC.

J is TRBJ2-3 and V is TRBV7-9, with 7 bases lining up with TRBD2. CDR3 length: 15 amino acids. The germline gives CDR1 SEHNR, CDR2 FQNEAQ (reference sequence). V lost 2 bases to trimming and J lost 2 bases; unmatched junction nucleotides: 4. CDR3 in DNA: TGTGCCAGCAGCTTACGTCTAGCGGACACAGATACGCAGTATTTT. Protein product: CASSLRLADTDTQYF.

The chain combines TRBV6-5 with TRBJ1-1, with unresolved D. V lost 7 bases, J lost 0 bases, and 12 bases lay in between. This CDR3 is built from 14 residues. CDR1 MNHEY and CDR2 SVGAGI come from the germline V gene. In DNA, the CDR3 is TGTGCCAGCACCACCACAGCCTTGAACACTGAAGCTTTCTTT. Translated: CASTTTALNTEAFF.

The rearrangement uses TRBV11-2 and TRBJ1-5; D not resolved. CDR3 length: 14 residues. Germline assignment: CDR1 SGHAT and CDR2 FQNNGV. V was trimmed by 5 bases and J by 1 base, leaving 9 bases between them. CDR3 sequence reads: CASSMQYSNQPQHF. CDR3 DNA sequence: TGTGCCAGCAGCATGCAATACAGCAATCAGCCCCAGCATTTT.

The chain couples TRBV5-1 to TRBJ2-3, with 12 bases matching TRBD2. This CDR3 spans 18 amino acids. Germline V gives CDR1 SGHRS, CDR2 YFSETQ. V lost 1 base, J lost 2 bases, and 8 bases stayed unmatched. CDR3 region: CASSLTPTSGGYTDTQYF. The DNA for the CDR3 is TGCGCCAGCAGCTTGACCCCCACTAGCGGGGGGTACACAGATACGCAGTATTTT.

This rearrangement joins TRBV5-4 to TRBJ2-3; 10 nucleotides line up with TRBD1. The V and J ends lost 3 bases and 2 bases, in that order; junction bases with no gene match: 9. The length of the CDR3 is 17 residues. Germline CDR1 SGHNT, CDR2 YYREEE (reference sequence). In DNA, the CDR3 is TGTGCCAGCAGCTCCGGAATCGGGACAGGGGCCACAGATACGCAGTATTTT. The encoded protein is CASSSGIGTGATDTQYF.

The rearrangement uses TRBV6-4 and TRBJ2-1, with 7 nucleotides matching TRBD2. V was clipped by 2 bases and J by 6 bases; unmatched bases: 4. Germline V gives CDR1 MRHNA, CDR2 SNTAGT. The CDR3 spans 14 residues. The CDR3 region is CASSDETSSNEQFF. CDR3 in DNA: TGTGCCAGCAGTGACGAGACTAGCAGCAATGAGCAGTTCTTC.

The rearrangement links TRBV5-4 to TRBJ2-5, with D possibly matching TRBD1 (6 bases). Trimming took off 4 bases at V and 5 bases at J, with 12 bases between the two ends. The CDR3 runs to 13 residues. Germline V gives CDR1 SGHNT, CDR2 YYREEE (reference sequence). The CDR3 is CASSRDIQETQYF. In DNA form, the CDR3 reads TGTGCCAGCAGCCGGGACATCCAGGAGACCCAGTACTTC.

V usage is TRBV7-9 and J usage is TRBJ1-1; D may be TRBD1 (5 bases). CDR3 size: 14 residues. Germline V gene sequence: CDR1 SEHNR, CDR2 FQNEAQ (reference sequence). The V end lost 5 bases, the J end lost 0 bases, and 10 bases lay between the germline ends. CDR3 bases: TGTGCCAGCAGCATGTTGACAGTGAACACTGAAGCTTTCTTT. Protein sequence: CASSMLTVNTEAFF.

Concerning this clone: This specimen includes other DNA sequences encoding the same CDR3. The V call is TRBV7-9, the J call TRBJ1-6; D not resolved. Germline loops: CDR1 SEHNR, CDR2 FQNEAQ (reference sequence). The CDR3 spans 12 residues. V was cut by 2 bases and J by 7 bases, with 3 bases left in between. CDR3 coding DNA: TGTGCCAGCAGCTTAAGGAATTCACCCCTCCACTTT. Translation: CASSLRNSPLHF.

The rearrangement links TRBV21-1 to TRBJ2-7; the table calls TRBD1, which could not be checked here. TRBV21-1 has pseudogene status. This CDR3 comprises 14 residues. CDR3 in DNA: TGTGCCAGCACCGATACAGGGGGCGACTACGAGCAGTACTTC. Its protein is CASTDTGGDYEQYF.